The 11 T cell receptor beta chains in this list originate from one sample, sequenced in a study of blood T cells in healthy people across ages (dated by TCRdb to 2013 to 2016). Receptor libraries were prepared by 5' RACE. For sequencing, an Illumina HiSeq 2500 was employed. The second PCR ran for about 7 to 11 cycles and used a J-beta primer mix along with a sample-barcoded 5' primer. TCRdb ran its own pipeline on the public reads, namely fastp trimming at Q25 and MiXCR clone calling, and kept in-frame beta chains. Each CDR3 protein appears once, grouped with its most common genes and DNA. The sample contains around 780,000 distinct CDR3 sequences, around 24% of them found a single time. The leading ten clones occupy 3% of the sample. This sample also appeared in a second study, on T cells of mothers and their children.

Sequences were obtained from blood. The receptors here all came from a boy under 18 in good health.

The chain employs TRBV7-6 and TRBJ2-7; 8 bases match TRBD1. This CDR3 comprises 16 residues. Germline V gene lookup returns CDR1 SGHVS and CDR2 FNYEAQ. J lost 1 base, V lost 1 base, and 6 bases had no gene match. CDR3 sequence: CASSLVGTGPSYEQYF. The CDR3 nucleotides read TGTGCCAGCAGCTTAGTCGGGACAGGTCCTTCCTACGAGCAGTACTTC.

This clonotype was counted only a few times. The rearrangement joins TRBV12-3 or TRBV12-4 to TRBJ1-3; D gene ambiguous. V lost 3 bases and J lost 6, with 18 bases in between. This CDR3 is built from 16 residues. CDR3 coding DNA: TGTGCCAGCAGTTTTCTCGGGAAGCCGTGGGAAAACACCATATATTTT. This codes for CASSFLGKPWENTIYF.

CDR3 DNA: TGCAGTGCTAGCGGGGGACTGCTGGGACAAGATTCCCAGTACTTC. Protein sequence: CSASGGLLGQDSQYF. V and J are TRBV20-1 and TRBJ2-5; D tentatively fits TRBD1 or TRBD2 (6 bases each). The CDR3 extends over 15 amino acids. Trimming took 3 bases from V and 9 from J, leaving 23 bases between them. CDR1 and CDR2 from the germline V gene are DFQATT and SNEGSKA (reference sequence).

This chain links TRBV28 with TRBJ2-7; TRBD1 matches at 9 bases. Germline lookup yields CDR1 MDHEN and CDR2 SYDVKM. Trimming took 3 bases from V and 4 from J; bases not matched to a gene: 7. The CDR3 is 15 amino acids. CDR3 in amino acids: CASSFSWDREYEQYF. CDR3 coding DNA: TGTGCCAGCAGTTTTTCGTGGGACAGGGAATACGAGCAGTACTTC.

Many counts were recorded for this clonotype. The chain carries TRBV5-1 and TRBJ2-7, with D hard to call. This CDR3 has 14 amino acids. V lost 5 bases and J lost 0, with 12 bases in between. Germline CDR1 reads SGHRS; CDR2 reads YFSETQ. The CDR3 region has the DNA TGCGCCAGCAGATTCAGTGCGCTCTCCTACGAGCAGTACTTC. It is translated as CASRFSALSYEQYF.

Many counts were recorded for this clonotype. The genes are TRBV29-1 and TRBJ2-3, with a possible D match to TRBD2 (5 bases). This CDR3 is built from 10 residues. In germline, CDR1 is SQVTM, CDR2 ANQGSEA. Trimming stripped 7 bases from V and 5 bases from J, with 7 bases between. CDR3 DNA: TGCAGCGCCGGGGAAGATACGCAGTATTTT. It encodes CSAGEDTQYF.

In nucleotides, the CDR3 is TGTGCCAGCAGTTTATTGGCCGATAGCAATCAGCCCCAGCATTTT. This codes for CASSLLADSNQPQHF. The J gene is TRBJ1-5, the V gene TRBV12-3 or TRBV12-4; D unclear. V was pared by 2 bases and J by 0 bases, with 8 bases between. The CDR3 is made up of 15 amino acids.

This chain connects TRBV6-5 to TRBJ1-2; D call uncertain. The CDR3 totals 13 residues. CDR1 is MNHEY, CDR2 SVGAGI, per germline. The V gene lost 7 bases and the J gene lost 7 bases, with 16 bases spanning the gap. CDR3 amino acids: CASTREGVFGYTF. The CDR3 region has the DNA TGTGCCAGCACCCGAGAGGGCGTCTTTGGCTACACCTTC.

The J gene is TRBJ2-1, the V gene TRBV27; 12 nucleotides agree with TRBD2. The J call may be in error: the DNA end matches TRBJ2-7 better. The germline V gene has CDR1 MNHEY and CDR2 SMNVEV (reference sequence). This CDR3 has 15 residues. The CDR3 DNA sequence: TGTGCCAGCAGCCGCACCGGGACTAGCGGGCACGAGCAGTACTTC. This codes for CASSRTGTSGHEQYF.

The V and J genes are TRBV9 and TRBJ1-2; the D gene is possibly TRBD1 (6 bases). The CDR3 contains 15 residues. Germline loops: CDR1 SGDLS, CDR2 YYNGEE. Trimming took 0 bases from V and 4 from J, leaving 13 bases between them. CDR3 nucleotides: TGTGCCAGCAGCGTAGGTCCGGGGGCCGGCTATGGCTACACCTTC. Amino acids: CASSVGPGAGYGYTF.

This clonotype was recorded a few times. The gene calls are TRBV19 and TRBJ2-1, with 8 bases matching TRBD1. V lost 4 bases and J lost 4; bases outside the gene matches: 6. CDR1 and CDR2 from the germline V gene are LNHDA and SQIVND (reference sequence). This CDR3 region has 15 residues. As DNA, the CDR3 is TGTGCCAGTAGTAAAAGGACAGGGTTGTACAATGAGCAGTTCTTC. Translating gives CASSKRTGLYNEQFF.